These 6 T cell receptor beta chains were all obtained from the same sample, sequenced in a study of T cells after yellow fever vaccination. Each CDR3 protein is one row after TCRdb ran MiXCR on the 5' RACE reads. The table lists more than 200,000 distinct CDR3 sequences, more than 3.5% of them singletons. Material: PBMCs, obtained 15 days after the yellow fever booster vaccination. Receptor source: a man younger than 35 who received the YFV17D yellow fever vaccine.

At least ten counts were recorded for this clonotype. The chain links TRBV7-9 to TRBJ2-1; 8 positions match TRBD2. This CDR3 is 15 amino acids long. Trimming cost V 4 bases and J 4 bases; bases outside gene matches: 6. Germline V gene lookup returns CDR1 SEHNR and CDR2 FQNEAQ (reference sequence). CDR3 residues: CASSSPGLGYNEQFF. DNA of the CDR3: TGTGCCAGCAGCTCACCGGGACTAGGGTACAATGAGCAGTTCTTC.

This clonotype has a count of ten or more. The gene calls are TRBV5-1 and TRBJ2-1; D is uncertain. V lost 1 base and J lost 3, with 5 bases in between. This CDR3 is 13 amino acids long. CDR1 is SGHRS and CDR2 is YFSETQ in the germline V gene. The CDR3 sequence: CASSLNSYNEQFF. The DNA for the CDR3 is TGCGCCAGCAGCTTGAACAGCTACAATGAGCAGTTCTTC. Based on the CDR3 plus reference TRBV5-1 and TRBJ2-1, the full variable domain is KAGVTQTPRYLIKTRGQQVTLSCSPISGHRSVSWYQQTPGQGLQFLFEYFSETQRNKGNFPGRFSGRQFSNSRSEMNVSTLELGDSALYLCASSLNSYNEQFFGPGTRLTVL.

This clonotype was seen many times. The rearrangement joins TRBV5-4 to TRBJ2-1; D gene uncertain. V lost 0 bases and J 1 base, leaving 11 bases between the germline ends. This CDR3 contains 16 residues. The germline CDR1 and CDR2 sequences are SGHNT and YYREEE (reference sequence). CDR3 coding DNA: TGTGCCAGCAGCTTGGCAGGCGTTATTTCCTACAATGAGCAGTTCTTC. This gives the protein CASSLAGVISYNEQFF.

This clonotype came up many times. V is TRBV20-1 and J is TRBJ1-1; a weak D match, TRBD1 (5 bases). Germline V CDR1 and CDR2: DFQATT, SNEGSKA (reference sequence). V lost 3 bases to trimming and J lost 4 bases, with 12 bases between them. CDR3 length: 13 amino acids. CDR3 bases: TGCAGTGCTAGGGGGGAGGGGAGCACTGAAGCTTTCTTT. It specifies CSARGEGSTEAFF.

This clonotype was picked up many times. The rearrangement links TRBV19 to TRBJ1-5, with D uncertain. In germline, CDR1 is LNHDA, CDR2 SQIVND (reference sequence). The V gene lost 4 bases and the J gene lost 5 bases, with 21 bases spanning the gap. The CDR3 is 17 amino acids. DNA of the CDR3: TGTGCCAGTAGTACGGGTTTCTTCCGGCAGACCGATCAGCCCCAGCATTTT. As protein: CASSTGFFRQTDQPQHF.

This clonotype was found many times. This chain joins TRBV5-1 and TRBJ2-5; D remains unclear. Germline assignment: CDR1 SGHRS and CDR2 YFSETQ. Trimming pared 4 bases from V and 1 base from J, leaving 8 bases between. This CDR3 contains 13 residues. The CDR3 nucleotides read TGCGCCAGCAGCGTAGATAGCCAAGAGACCCAGTACTTC. This translates into CASSVDSQETQYF.